This T cell receptor (beta chain) is drawn from a study of blood T cell repertoires in COVID-19. Study-level background: T cells, B-cell-depleted T cells, or PBMCs supplied cDNA or gDNA.

The CDR3 loop spans 14 amino acids. V dropped 4 bases and J dropped 0 bases, with 9 bases sitting between them. The V gene's germline CDR1 is SGHTS and CDR2 YDEGEE. Using immunoSEQ multiplex PCR, the repertoire was profiled, and TCRdb retains in-frame clones only, with some absent. This sample has over 400,000 clones, with approximately 86% found just once. Categorization into cohorts depended on clinical history that participants reported. The source of this sequence is a woman aged 60-75 years who had recovered from COVID-19. This sequence joins TRBV5-8 and TRBJ2-3, with D unclear. Material: PBMCs or T cells enriched from blood (not recorded which). CDR3 loop: CASSISFSTDTQYF. The CDR3 DNA reads TGTGCCAGCAGCATTAGTTTCAGCACAGATACGCAGTATTTT.